The present entry profiles one TCR beta chain with its context. The repertoire was sequenced with immunoSEQ multiplex PCR; TCRdb's copy has only in-frame clones and lacks some. The sample includes approximately 300,000 clones, roughly 86% of them seen just once. With 4 bases removed from V and 3 bases from J, the gap between germline ends came to 14 bases. The CDR3 is made up of 14 amino acids. The V gene's germline CDR1 is SGHRS and CDR2 YFSETQ. The data were obtained in a study of blood T cell repertoires in COVID-19. Study information: T cells, B-cell-depleted T cells, or PBMCs provided the cDNA or gDNA that served as material.

Across about two dozen US areas, participants ranged in age from 18 to 89 years. Material: PBMCs or T cells enriched from blood (not recorded which). This clonotype was obtained from a woman aged 18 to 35 who had recovered from COVID-19. The rearrangement uses TRBV5-1 and TRBJ2-7, with a weak D call TRBD1 (6 bases). In nucleotides, the CDR3 is TGCGCCAGCAGCCTAGGGACAACTGACTACGAGCAGTACTTC. This sequence encodes CASSLGTTDYEQYF.